A single sample gave rise to the 23 T cell receptor beta chains below, sequenced in a study of OX40 agonist ivuxolimab in advanced cancers. Measured with immunoSEQ multiplex PCR; TCRdb has only the in-frame clones, and not every one. The sample has about 72,000 clones; 89% are singletons. The specimen was CD4+ or CD8+ T cells sorted from blood, collected in a trial of the OX40 agonist ivuxolimab. Receptors originate from an adult with an advanced solid tumor such as melanoma, head and neck, liver or kidney cancer.

This chain uses TRBV28 with TRBJ2-3; 7 bases fit TRBD1. Germline CDR1 MDHEN, CDR2 SYDVKM. CDR3 size: 13 residues. V dropped 5 bases and J dropped 2; count of bases not matched to a gene: 1. The CDR3 region is CASSDRVTDTQYF. The CDR3 nucleotides are TGTGCCAGCAGTGACAGGGTCACAGATACGCAGTATTTT.

The chain couples TRBV19 to TRBJ2-1, with a possible D match to TRBD1 (6 bases). With 4 bases removed from V and 3 bases from J, the gap between germline ends came to 13 bases. Germline V gene lookup returns CDR1 LNHDA and CDR2 SQIVND (reference sequence). The CDR3 consists of 15 residues. This chain's CDR3 is CASSTGAGVYNEQFF. The CDR3 nucleotides are TGTGCCAGTAGTACTGGGGCAGGGGTCTACAATGAGCAGTTCTTC.

The chain recombines TRBV10-1 with TRBJ2-2, with D possibly TRBD1 on 5 matching bases. The V end lost 3 bases, the J end lost 4 bases, and 15 bases lay between the germline ends. The CDR3 sequence is 16 residues long. The germline V gene encodes CDR1 WNHNN and CDR2 SYGVQD (reference sequence). CDR3 sequence reads: CASSDRSGSRTGELFF. DNA for the CDR3: TGCGCCAGCAGTGATAGGTCAGGGTCGCGCACCGGGGAGCTGTTTTTT.

The V call is TRBV10-2, the J call TRBJ1-3, with D unclear. The germline V and J ends were trimmed by 3 bases and 0 bases, with 9 bases remaining between them. Germline V lookup: CDR1 WSHSY, CDR2 SAAADI. The length of the CDR3 is 15 residues. CDR3 protein: CASSDRTGSGNTIYF. In nucleotides, the CDR3 is TGCGCCAGCAGTGATCGGACGGGCTCTGGAAACACCATATATTTT.

This clone has just a few counts. The CDR3 DNA reads as TGTGCCAGCAGGGTGGGACAGCTCCCTCAAGAGACCCAGTACTTC. Its translation is CASRVGQLPQETQYF. This chain links TRBV27 with TRBJ2-5; TRBD1 agrees at 7 bases. This CDR3 has 15 amino acids. The germline V gene encodes CDR1 MNHEY and CDR2 SMNVEV (reference sequence). Losses at the gene ends were 6 bases for V and 2 bases for J; bases not matched to a gene: 9.

The chain uses TRBV7-9 and TRBJ1-5; D may be TRBD1 (6 bases). CDR3 length: 13 residues. The germline CDR1 and CDR2 sequences are SEHNR and FQNEAQ (reference sequence). The ends were cut back, 7 bases at V and 5 bases at J, with 12 bases in the middle. The CDR3 DNA reads TGTGCCAGCACCAGAGAGGGGGATCAGCCCCAGCATTTT. Translation gives CASTREGDQPQHF.

The V call is TRBV28, the J call TRBJ1-2; D unresolved. The CDR3 consists of 15 residues. Germline V gene sequence: CDR1 MDHEN, CDR2 SYDVKM. V lost 1 base and J lost 4, with 13 bases in between. The CDR3 DNA sequence: TGTGCCAGCAGTTTATTAATGCTGGGAGCCTATGGCTACACCTTC. Amino acids: CASSLLMLGAYGYTF.

The rearrangement joins TRBV5-1 to TRBJ1-1; no reliable D call. CDR1 is SGHRS and CDR2 is YFSETQ in the germline V gene. The germline V and J ends were trimmed by 4 bases and 1 base, with 11 bases remaining between them. The CDR3 covers 14 residues. This CDR3 reads CASSDIVRNTEAFF. As DNA, the CDR3 is TGCGCCAGCAGCGATATTGTTCGGAACACTGAAGCTTTCTTT.

V gene TRBV7-2 combines with J gene TRBJ2-5, with 8 bases fitting TRBD2. The J call is in doubt because the DNA end fits TRBJ2-7 better. Germline V CDR1 and CDR2: SGHTA, FQGNSA. The CDR3 is 14 residues long. Written as DNA, the CDR3 is TGTGCCAGCAGCTTTCTAGCGGGCGGCTACGAGCAGTACTTC. This translates into CASSFLAGGYEQYF.

V and J are TRBV5-1 and TRBJ1-5, with 8 positions matching TRBD1. This CDR3 is built from 14 residues. Germline V lookup: CDR1 SGHRS, CDR2 YFSETQ. V lost 4 bases and J lost 7; bases outside the gene matches: 7. The CDR3 region is CASSLSGGGQPQHF. The CDR3 DNA follows: TGCGCCAGCAGCCTATCAGGGGGCGGGCAGCCCCAGCATTTT.

This chain uses TRBV6-1 with TRBJ1-1, with a possible D match to TRBD1 (5 bases). The V gene's germline CDR1 is MNHNS and CDR2 SASEGT. CDR3 length: 13 residues. V was shortened by 4 bases and J by 2 bases, with 8 bases between the two germline ends. The CDR3 loop is CASSAGSNTEAFF. Here the CDR3 DNA reads TGTGCCAGCAGTGCAGGGAGCAACACTGAAGCTTTCTTT.

The chain carries TRBV10-3 and TRBJ1-3, with D perhaps matching TRBD1 (6 bases). CDR1 and CDR2 (germline): ENHRY, SYGVKD. The CDR3 contains 14 residues. The V and J ends lost 3 bases and 4 bases respectively, with 10 bases between them. The CDR3: CAISDWGAGNTIYF. CDR3 nucleotide sequence: TGTGCCATCAGTGACTGGGGGGCGGGAAACACCATATATTTT.

The chain employs TRBV29-1 and TRBJ2-1; the D gene could be TRBD1 or TRBD2 (5 bases each). The CDR3 is made up of 12 amino acids. V lost 5 bases and J 7 bases, leaving 12 bases between the germline ends. The V gene's germline CDR1 is SQVTM and CDR2 ANQGSEA. CDR3 protein: CSVSVGENEQFF. CDR3 DNA: TGCAGCGTTTCGGTAGGGGAGAATGAGCAGTTCTTC.

The gene calls are TRBV7-9 and TRBJ2-7; no firm D call. CDR3 length: 14 amino acids. CDR1 is SEHNR, CDR2 FQNEAQ, per germline (reference sequence). V was pared by 4 bases and J by 0 bases, with 10 bases between. The CDR3 reads CASSSLQDSYEQYF. The CDR3 bases are TGTGCCAGCAGCTCGCTGCAGGACTCCTACGAGCAGTACTTC. Supplemented by reference TRBV7-9 and TRBJ2-7, the full variable domain reads DTGVSQNPRHKITKRGQNVTFRCDPISEHNRLYWYRQTLGQGPEFLTYFQNEAQLEKSRLLSDRFSAERPKGSFSTLEIQRTEQGDSAMYLCASSSLQDSYEQYFGPGTRLTVT.

The chain is built from TRBV2 and TRBJ2-1; 12 nucleotides align to TRBD2. Germline CDR1 SNHLY, CDR2 FYNNEI. The CDR3 has 16 amino acids. Trimming at V came to 6 bases and at J to 7 bases, leaving 10 bases not matched to a gene. This CDR3 reads CASRDLAGGPQNEQFF. In DNA form, the CDR3 reads TGTGCCAGCAGAGACCTAGCGGGGGGGCCGCAGAATGAGCAGTTCTTC.

The rearrangement joins TRBV5-1 to TRBJ2-1, with D possibly being TRBD2 (6 bases). V shed 4 bases and J shed 6 bases, with 11 bases lying between them. CDR1 and CDR2 (germline): SGHRS, YFSETQ. The CDR3 has 13 amino acids. This CDR3 is CASSPPAGNEQFF. The CDR3 DNA reads TGCGCCAGCAGCCCCCCAGCGGGCAATGAGCAGTTCTTC.

The chain combines TRBV5-6 with TRBJ1-5, with TRBD1 matching over 9 bases. CDR3 size: 14 residues. With 3 bases clipped from V and 7 bases from J, the junction kept 5 bases outside the gene matches. From germline, CDR1 is SGHDT and CDR2 YYEEEE. The CDR3 reads CASSYWTGEQPQHF. The CDR3 nucleotides read TGTGCCAGCAGCTACTGGACAGGGGAACAGCCCCAGCATTTT.

A few counts support this clone. This chain uses TRBV18 with TRBJ1-6; TRBD1 matches at 7 bases. Germline V gene data show CDR1 as KGHSH and CDR2 as LQKENI. CDR3 size: 14 residues. The trim removed 3 bases at V and 9 bases at J, leaving 5 bases unmatched. CDR3 DNA: TGTGCCAGCTCACCCAGTGACAGGGCTTCACCCCTCCACTTT. This sequence encodes CASSPSDRASPLHF. Complete variable domain (other parts from reference TRBV18 and TRBJ1-6): NAGVMQNPRHLVRRRGQEARLRCSPMKGHSHVYWYRQLPEEGLKFMVYLQKENIIDESGMPKERFSAEFPKEGPSILRIQQVVRGDSAAYFCASSPSDRASPLHFGNGTRLTVT.

There are a few counts of this clone. The chain carries TRBV29-1 and TRBJ1-1, with 7 positions matching TRBD1. The V segment lost 8 bases and the J segment 3 bases; nucleotides outside the gene matches: 12. Germline V gives CDR1 SQVTM, CDR2 ANQGSEA. The CDR3 loop spans 14 amino acids. The CDR3 coding sequence is TGCAGCATAAGTCCGGGACAGTTTTACACTGAAGCTTTCTTT. This sequence encodes CSISPGQFYTEAFF.

The rearrangement links TRBV6-6 to TRBJ1-2; D may be TRBD1 (5 bases). The CDR3 is made up of 13 amino acids. The germline V gene has CDR1 MNHNY and CDR2 SVGAGI (reference sequence). The V end lost 10 bases, the J end lost 5 bases, and 17 bases lay between the germline ends. CDR3 region: CAITGGVGYGYTF. DNA of the CDR3: TGTGCCATCACCGGGGGGGTCGGGTATGGCTACACCTTC.

The chain links TRBV5-1 to TRBJ1-1; 7 bases fit TRBD1. Germline CDR1 reads SGHRS; CDR2 reads YFSETQ. The V segment lost 5 bases and the J segment 4 bases; nucleotides outside the gene matches: 8. This CDR3 is 14 amino acids long. In nucleotides, the CDR3 is TGCGCCAGCAGAACAGGGGAGGGGTCCACTGAAGCTTTCTTT. Amino acids: CASRTGEGSTEAFF.

The V call is TRBV18, the J call TRBJ1-4, with D possibly TRBD1 on 5 matching bases. Trimming left V 4 bases short and J 7 bases short, with 16 bases between. Germline V gene sequence: CDR1 KGHSH, CDR2 LQKENI. This CDR3 has 15 residues. The CDR3 protein is CASSLTGGSLEKLFF. The CDR3 DNA follows: TGTGCCAGCTCACTCACAGGTGGATCGCTTGAAAAACTGTTTTTT.

The V call is TRBV7-9, the J call TRBJ1-2; D ambiguous. The germline gives CDR1 SEHNR, CDR2 FQNEAQ (reference sequence). Trimming left V 7 bases short and J 0 bases short, with 12 bases between. CDR3 size: 14 residues. In DNA form, the CDR3 reads TGTGCCAGCATCCAGGACCCAGCTAACTATGGCTACACCTTC. Protein product: CASIQDPANYGYTF.